A single sample gave rise to the 21 T cell receptor beta chains below, sequenced in a study of blood T cell repertoires in COVID-19. Generated by immunoSEQ multiplex PCR, the TCRdb table keeps only in-frame clones and is missing some. The table has 85,000 to 110,000 clones, roughly nine tenths seen once. Input material: peripheral blood. The source is a woman older than 75 in a cohort sampled during active COVID-19.

Only one count was recorded for this clone. This chain joins TRBV19 and TRBJ1-6; D unclear. V was shortened by 7 bases and J by 13 bases, with 20 bases between the two germline ends. This CDR3 comprises 14 residues. Germline V gives CDR1 LNHDA, CDR2 SQIVND (reference sequence). The DNA of the CDR3 is TGTGCCAGTAATCCAATCAGCGGCTCCCGCCCCCTCCACTTT. Amino acids: CASNPISGSRPLHF. The full variable domain, completed using reference TRBV19 and TRBJ1-6, is DGGITQSPKYLFRKEGQNVTLSCEQNLNHDAMYWYRQDPGQGLRLIYYSQIVNDFQKGDIAEGYSVSREKKESFPLTVTSAQKNPTAFYLCASNPISGSRPLHFGNGTRLTVT.

This rearrangement joins TRBV28 to TRBJ2-7, with TRBD1 matching over 8 bases. V lost 4 bases to trimming and J lost 6 bases; unmatched junction nucleotides: 5. The CDR3 extends over 13 amino acids. Germline V lookup: CDR1 MDHEN, CDR2 SYDVKM. The CDR3: CASSWGTGLEQYF. In nucleotides, the CDR3 is TGTGCCAGCAGTTGGGGGACAGGCCTCGAGCAGTACTTC.

V gene TRBV18 combines with J gene TRBJ2-1, with 8 bases fitting TRBD2. This CDR3 spans 16 amino acids. CDR1 is KGHSH and CDR2 is LQKENI in the germline V gene. Trimming at V came to 3 bases and at J to 5 bases, leaving 9 bases not matched to a gene. In DNA form, the CDR3 reads TGTGCCAGCTCACCGGCGGCGGGGGGACCGCACAATGAGCAGTTCTTC. Translation gives CASSPAAGGPHNEQFF.

V gene TRBV7-9 combines with J gene TRBJ1-2; perhaps TRBD1 as D (5 bases). The CDR3 runs to 15 residues. The V and J ends lost 3 bases and 4 bases respectively, with 15 bases between them. Per germline, CDR1 SEHNR and CDR2 FQNEAQ (reference sequence). Written as DNA, the CDR3 is TGTGCCAGCAGCTTCGTTGGCAGGGTGACCTATGGCTACACCTTC. Encoded protein: CASSFVGRVTYGYTF.

The chain combines TRBV5-4 with TRBJ1-5; the D is unclear. This CDR3 region has 16 residues. Trimming cost V 0 bases and J 7 bases, with 17 bases left between them. Germline V gene lookup returns CDR1 SGHNT and CDR2 YYREEE (reference sequence). DNA of the CDR3: TGTGCCAGCAGCTTGGAACCGGGAGACCAGAGCCAGCCCCAGCATTTT. Translation: CASSLEPGDQSQPQHF.

The CDR3 nucleotides read TGTGCCAGCTCACCAGCAAACGGGTCAAGATACACCGGGGAGCTGTTTTTT. It specifies CASSPANGSRYTGELFF. This chain links TRBV18 with TRBJ2-2; the D is unclear. CDR1 and CDR2 from the germline V gene are KGHSH and LQKENI. The CDR3 has 17 amino acids. Trimming pared 2 bases from V and 3 bases from J, leaving 16 bases between.

This clone appeared a single time. The CDR3 coding sequence is TGTGCCTGGACAGGACAGGGCAATAACTATGGCTACACCTTC. This sequence encodes CAWTGQGNNYGYTF. This rearrangement joins TRBV30 to TRBJ1-2; 8 bases match TRBD1. The germline V gene encodes CDR1 GTSNPN and CDR2 SVGIG (reference sequence). V gave up 4 bases and J gave up 1 base; unmatched junction bases: 5. This CDR3 region has 14 residues.

The rearrangement links TRBV6-2 or TRBV6-3 to TRBJ2-7; 9 positions match TRBD2. Germline-derived CDR1 and CDR2 are MNHEY and SVGEGT. The CDR3 is 21 residues long. J gave up 6 bases and V 5 bases, and 29 bases lay outside the gene matches. The CDR3 reads CASSTTPPSGSGGLLALEQYF. In DNA form, the CDR3 reads TGTGCCAGCAGTACCACACCCCCCTCGGGTAGCGGGGGCCTCCTCGCTCTCGAGCAGTACTTC.

This chain links TRBV12-3 or TRBV12-4 with TRBJ2-1; 14 bases fit TRBD2. This CDR3 region has 13 residues. The V segment lost 6 bases and the J segment 10 bases; nucleotides outside the gene matches: 2. The CDR3 sequence is CASRGTSGSEQFF. CDR3 nucleotide sequence: TGTGCCAGCAGAGGGACTAGCGGGAGCGAGCAGTTCTTC.

The chain carries TRBV7-3 and TRBJ2-1, with a possible D match to TRBD2 (6 bases). The CDR3 runs to 13 residues. The V and J ends lost 5 bases and 5 bases respectively, with 10 bases between them. Germline CDR1 reads SGHTA; CDR2 reads FQGTGA. For the CDR3, the DNA is TGTGCCAGCAGCCGGGACTGGGACAATGAGCAGTTCTTC. Protein: CASSRDWDNEQFF.

This chain uses TRBV3-1 (or the pseudogene TRBV3-2) with TRBJ2-7; weak D call: TRBD2 (5 bases). The ends were cut back, 3 bases at V and 3 bases at J, with 6 bases in the middle. The CDR3 loop spans 12 amino acids. Germline V lookup: CDR1 LGHDT, CDR2 YNNKEL (reference sequence). CDR3 loop: CASSHGSYEQYF. The CDR3 nucleotides read TGTGCCAGCAGCCATGGGAGCTACGAGCAGTACTTC.

This chain connects TRBV24-1 to TRBJ2-3; possible D gene TRBD1, 5 bases. The ends were cut back, 9 bases at V and 0 bases at J, with 6 bases in the middle. Germline V gene data show CDR1 as KGHDR and CDR2 as SFDVKD. The CDR3 sequence is 12 residues long. CDR3 residues: CATGASTDTQYF. The DNA of the CDR3 is TGTGCCACCGGGGCGAGCACAGATACGCAGTATTTT.

The chain uses TRBV4-1 and TRBJ2-1, with 7 bases identical to TRBD2. CDR3 size: 15 residues. V lost 4 bases and J lost 2; bases outside the gene matches: 5. Germline assignment: CDR1 MGHRA and CDR2 YSYEKL. The CDR3 here is CASSLGLAAYNEQFF. The CDR3 nucleotides read TGCGCCAGCAGCCTGGGTCTAGCGGCCTACAATGAGCAGTTCTTC.

J is TRBJ2-1 and V is TRBV5-8, with D possibly matching TRBD1 (6 bases). V gave up 2 bases and J gave up 7 bases, with 16 bases separating them. The CDR3 is 15 residues long. CDR1 SGHTS and CDR2 YDEGEE come from the germline V gene. The chain's CDR3 is CASSFGTTRGNEQFF. In nucleotides, the CDR3 is TGTGCCAGCAGCTTCGGGACAACCCGTGGGAATGAGCAGTTCTTC. The variable domain in full, with the rest retrieved from reference TRBV5-8 and TRBJ2-1, is EAGVTQSPTHLIKTRGQQATLRCSPISGHTSVYWYQQALGLGLQFLLWYDEGEERNRGNFPPRFSGRQFPNYSSELNVNALELEDSALYLCASSFGTTRGNEQFFGPGTRLTVL.

The gene calls are TRBV4-1 and TRBJ2-5, with D perhaps matching TRBD1 (5 bases). From germline, CDR1 is MGHRA and CDR2 YSYEKL. Trimming shortened V by 4 bases and J by 10 bases, and 13 bases separated the two germline ends. CDR3 size: 12 residues. CDR3 sequence: CASSRTQGVQYF. The DNA of the CDR3 is TGCGCCAGCAGCCGTACCCAGGGTGTCCAGTACTTC.

The rearrangement joins TRBV27 to TRBJ2-7, with D maybe TRBD2 (7 bases). V gave up 6 bases and J gave up 4 bases, with 19 bases separating them. This CDR3 has 15 amino acids. Germline V lookup: CDR1 MNHEY, CDR2 SMNVEV (reference sequence). The CDR3 DNA is TGTGCCAGCAGCCCTTGGGGGGGCGCTTCATACGAGCAGTACTTC. This gives the protein CASSPWGGASYEQYF.

The chain couples TRBV6-5 to TRBJ1-1; 7 bases agree with TRBD1. The length of the CDR3 is 14 residues. CDR1 is MNHEY and CDR2 is SVGAGI in the germline V gene. J lost 0 bases, V lost 6 bases, and 4 bases had no gene match. The CDR3 DNA follows: TGTGCCAGCAGAAACAGGGGTGTGAACACTGAAGCTTTCTTT. This translates into CASRNRGVNTEAFF.

The V and J genes are TRBV12-3 or TRBV12-4 and TRBJ1-5; no reliable D call. The CDR3 sequence is 12 residues long. V shed 5 bases and J shed 7 bases, with 9 bases lying between them. In DNA form, the CDR3 reads TGTGCCAGCAGTCGTGGAGGACAGCCCCAGCATTTT. Its protein is CASSRGGQPQHF.

The CDR3 DNA is TGCGCCAGCAGCCTCGTCCAGGGCGTAGCCTACAATGAGCAGTTCTTC. Its translation: CASSLVQGVAYNEQFF. The V gene is TRBV4-1, the J gene TRBJ2-1; maybe TRBD1 (5 bases). CDR1 is MGHRA and CDR2 is YSYEKL in the germline V gene. There are 16 residues in the CDR3. The V end lost 4 bases, the J end lost 2 bases, and 15 bases lay between the germline ends.

The genes are TRBV5-1 and TRBJ1-4; 10 bases align to TRBD1. The CDR3 has 18 residues. The V gene's germline CDR1 is SGHRS and CDR2 YFSETQ. V was pared by 3 bases and J by 0 bases, with 8 bases of the junction left unmatched. CDR3 loop: CASSYWNGQGATNEKLFF. The CDR3, as DNA: TGCGCCAGCAGCTACTGGAATGGACAGGGGGCAACTAATGAAAAACTGTTTTTT.

V usage is TRBV5-5 and J usage is TRBJ2-7; 12 bases fit TRBD1. The junction had 6 bases not matched to a gene; V was cut back by 5 bases and J by 3 bases. CDR3 length: 15 residues. The germline gives CDR1 SGHKS, CDR2 YYEKEE (reference sequence). CDR3 residues: CASSFGTGGGYEQYF. Written as DNA, the CDR3 is TGTGCCAGCAGTTTCGGGACAGGGGGCGGCTACGAGCAGTACTTC.